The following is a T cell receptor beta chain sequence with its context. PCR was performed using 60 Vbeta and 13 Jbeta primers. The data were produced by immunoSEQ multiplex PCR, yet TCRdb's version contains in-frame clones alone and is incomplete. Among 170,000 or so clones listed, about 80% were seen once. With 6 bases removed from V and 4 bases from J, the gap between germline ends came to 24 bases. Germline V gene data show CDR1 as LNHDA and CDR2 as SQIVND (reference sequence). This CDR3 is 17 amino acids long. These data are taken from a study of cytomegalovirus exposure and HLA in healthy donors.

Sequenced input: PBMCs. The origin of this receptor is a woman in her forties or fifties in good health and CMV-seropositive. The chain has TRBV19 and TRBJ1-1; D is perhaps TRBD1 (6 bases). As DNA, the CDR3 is TGTGCCAGTAGGGGGGTCGACAGGTTCGTGGCCCCCACTGAAGCTTTCTTT. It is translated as CASRGVDRFVAPTEAFF.